The present T cell receptor beta chain was sequenced within a study of blood T cell repertoires in COVID-19. On the study more broadly: COVID-19 samples, acute and convalescent, were from the United States, Italy and Spain. The cDNA or gDNA used as material had been derived from T cells, B-cell-depleted T cells, or PBMCs.

Original processing notes: Quantification of nucleated cells was approximated via reference gene primer amplification. Method: immunoSEQ multiplex PCR; TCRdb's copy keeps in-frame clones and lacks some. The DNA gave D and trimming, while V, J and clone size come from that table. The repertoire includes about 60,000 clones, around 90% of them detected once, and around 8% sits in the top ten. Germline-derived CDR1 and CDR2 are MGHDK and SYGVNS. The length of the CDR3 is 14 residues. Deletions cut 8 bases from V and 4 bases from J, with 17 bases between. The chain couples TRBV25-1 to TRBJ1-1, with a weak D call TRBD1 (6 bases). Sequencing was done on a sample of peripheral blood. The receptor comes from a human donor with active COVID-19. The donor label of this sample is uncertain. The CDR3 sequence: CASGPGGKFTEAFF. CDR3 nucleotide sequence: TGTGCCAGCGGACCGGGGGGCAAATTCACTGAAGCTTTCTTT.